This is a list of T cell receptor beta chains from one sample in a study of a mutant IDH1 vaccine in newly diagnosed glioma. No antigen has been assigned to these receptors. Data came from immunoSEQ multiplex PCR; TCRdb stores just in-frame clones and leaves some out. The sample lists tens of thousands of clones; approximately 84% were seen once. This sample comprised PBMCs, obtained from a glioma patient whose treatment included an IDH1 peptide vaccine. All receptors derive from a woman under 40 with glioma. Some clones in this sample may be carry-over from other donors' samples. The CDR3 runs from the conserved cysteine through the conserved F or W. The order of the fields is D gene, V gene, J gene, clone size, CDR3 protein. The D gene is left open where the match is weak. Expanded clones are given a class, and other clones once, few, many or no size at all.

D gene: NA
V gene: TRBV6-5
J gene: TRBJ2-2
clone size: NA
CDR3 protein: CASKIRAGELFF

D gene: NA
V gene: TRBV27
J gene: TRBJ1-2
clone size: NA
CDR3 protein: CASRGASYGYTF

D gene: NA
V gene: TRBV29-1
J gene: TRBJ2-1
clone size: NA
CDR3 protein: CSVAGGALWGDEQFF

D gene: TRBD1
V gene: TRBV30
J gene: TRBJ1-2
clone size: NA
CDR3 protein: CAWRQGTGQYGYTF

D gene: NA
V gene: TRBV7-9
J gene: TRBJ2-2
clone size: NA
CDR3 protein: CASRDVAATLDGELFF

D gene: TRBD2
V gene: TRBV2
J gene: TRBJ2-3
clone size: NA
CDR3 protein: CASSELPAGVTDTQYF

D gene: TRBD2
V gene: TRBV19
J gene: TRBJ2-1
clone size: NA
CDR3 protein: CASSIPSLNGRAWNEQFF

D gene: NA
V gene: TRBV5-4
J gene: TRBJ2-2
clone size: once
CDR3 protein: CASGWGQTNTGELFF

D gene: TRBD2
V gene: TRBV19
J gene: TRBJ2-1
clone size: NA
CDR3 protein: CASSATSGSYNEQFF

D gene: NA
V gene: TRBV28
J gene: TRBJ2-3
clone size: NA
CDR3 protein: CASSSQGRTDTQYF

D gene: NA
V gene: TRBV5-1
J gene: TRBJ2-7
clone size: NA
CDR3 protein: CASSLIAGNEQYF

D gene: TRBD2
V gene: TRBV2
J gene: TRBJ2-5
clone size: NA
CDR3 protein: CASSEWTSGSGETQYF

D gene: NA
V gene: TRBV15
J gene: TRBJ2-3
clone size: NA
CDR3 protein: CATSRVVRGGTDTQYF

D gene: TRBD2
V gene: TRBV19
J gene: TRBJ2-1
clone size: NA
CDR3 protein: CATMGLAFYEQFF

D gene: NA
V gene: TRBV27
J gene: TRBJ1-1
clone size: NA
CDR3 protein: CASSFSTANTEAFF

D gene: NA
V gene: TRBV5-5
J gene: TRBJ2-6
clone size: NA
CDR3 protein: CASSLQDRSGANVLTF

D gene: NA
V gene: TRBV19
J gene: TRBJ1-2
clone size: NA
CDR3 protein: CASSVQGYGYGYTF

D gene: NA
V gene: TRBV4-1
J gene: TRBJ1-5
clone size: few
CDR3 protein: CASSQDLGDQPQHF

D gene: TRBD1
V gene: TRBV9
J gene: TRBJ1-4
clone size: NA
CDR3 protein: CASSVGQGYEKLFF

D gene: NA
V gene: TRBV10-1
J gene: TRBJ2-3
clone size: NA
CDR3 protein: CASSERDTDTQYF

D gene: NA
V gene: TRBV7-6
J gene: TRBJ2-1
clone size: NA
CDR3 protein: CASSPTYGPYNEQFF

D gene: NA
V gene: TRBV10-1
J gene: TRBJ1-5
clone size: NA
CDR3 protein: CASSETVSQPQHF

D gene: NA
V gene: TRBV29-1
J gene: TRBJ2-7
clone size: NA
CDR3 protein: CSVYYDYEQYF

D gene: TRBD1
V gene: TRBV13
J gene: TRBJ1-2
clone size: NA
CDR3 protein: CASSHSRQGPVRGYTF

D gene: NA
V gene: TRBV18
J gene: TRBJ2-7
clone size: NA
CDR3 protein: CASSPPSGDNSYEQYF

D gene: NA
V gene: TRBV29-1
J gene: TRBJ2-2
clone size: few
CDR3 protein: CSVVVGSTGELFF

D gene: NA
V gene: TRBV6-1
J gene: TRBJ2-5
clone size: NA
CDR3 protein: CASRPRDGRQETQYF

D gene: TRBD2
V gene: TRBV25-1
J gene: TRBJ2-1
clone size: NA
CDR3 protein: CATTGLAGGDEQFF

D gene: NA
V gene: TRBV29-1
J gene: TRBJ1-2
clone size: once
CDR3 protein: CSVRQDGYTF

D gene: NA
V gene: TRBV4-1
J gene: TRBJ1-5
clone size: NA
CDR3 protein: CASSQVDLMYSNQPQHF

D gene: TRBD1
V gene: TRBV5-6
J gene: TRBJ2-7
clone size: NA
CDR3 protein: CASTRDRALYEQYF

D gene: NA
V gene: TRBV10-3
J gene: TRBJ2-1
clone size: NA
CDR3 protein: CATRKRPRGNEQFF

D gene: NA
V gene: TRBV4-1
J gene: TRBJ2-7
clone size: NA
CDR3 protein: CASSQGIVSSSYEQYF

D gene: NA
V gene: TRBV6-5
J gene: TRBJ2-4
clone size: NA
CDR3 protein: CASSEGGQKNIQYF

D gene: NA
V gene: TRBV19
J gene: TRBJ1-2
clone size: NA
CDR3 protein: CASGGPRSGYTF

D gene: TRBD1
V gene: TRBV4-1
J gene: TRBJ2-1
clone size: NA
CDR3 protein: CASSQEDRASYNEQFF

D gene: NA
V gene: TRBV7-6
J gene: TRBJ1-1
clone size: NA
CDR3 protein: CASSFRRGVGTEAFF

D gene: NA
V gene: TRBV5-4
J gene: TRBJ2-5
clone size: NA
CDR3 protein: CASSPSRGQETQYF

D gene: NA
V gene: TRBV2
J gene: TRBJ1-4
clone size: few
CDR3 protein: CASSRTQIHPGEKLFF

D gene: NA
V gene: TRBV5-4
J gene: TRBJ2-1
clone size: NA
CDR3 protein: CASSLAEWSEQFF

D gene: TRBD2
V gene: TRBV30
J gene: TRBJ2-1
clone size: NA
CDR3 protein: CAWSHGTSGVGEQFF

D gene: NA
V gene: TRBV19
J gene: TRBJ2-5
clone size: NA
CDR3 protein: CASSMERRGTQYF

D gene: NA
V gene: TRBV15
J gene: TRBJ2-5
clone size: NA
CDR3 protein: CATSREETQYF

D gene: TRBD2
V gene: TRBV5-6
J gene: TRBJ2-7
clone size: NA
CDR3 protein: CASSFIGLVREQYF

D gene: NA
V gene: TRBV27
J gene: TRBJ2-1
clone size: NA
CDR3 protein: CASSGLTDYNEQFF